The present TCR beta chain was sequenced within a study of blood T cell repertoires in COVID-19. In the study overall: The samples span acute and convalescent COVID-19 from the United States, Italy and Spain. From T cells, B-cell-depleted T cells, or PBMCs came the material, which was cDNA or gDNA.

V was pared by 6 bases and J by 2 bases, with 16 bases between. This CDR3 region has 15 residues. Germline V CDR1 and CDR2: WSHSY, SAAADI. In the authors' workflow: Using reference gene primer amplification, nucleated cell counts were estimated. Repertoires were generated with immunoSEQ multiplex PCR, while TCRdb's copy carries only in-frame clones and drops some. The V and J calls and the clone size are those of that table, but D and trimming were determined from the DNA. The data show tens of thousands of clones, 70% to 85% seen once. This clone was observed a single time. Followed over time, Seattle patients had been enrolled while infection was active.

The chain carries TRBV10-2 and TRBJ2-5, with TRBD2 as a possible D gene (6 bases). Material: peripheral blood. This clonotype originated in a woman over 75 with COVID-19, enrolled during active disease. The CDR3 sequence is CASSLAGTSQETQYF. The CDR3 region has the DNA TGCGCCAGCAGCCTGGCCGGGACTTCTCAAGAGACCCAGTACTTC.